This T cell receptor (beta chain) was documented in a study of blood T cell repertoires in COVID-19. Study as a whole: Researchers got acute and convalescent COVID-19 samples from the United States, Italy and Spain. From T cells, B-cell-depleted T cells, or PBMCs came the material, which was cDNA or gDNA.

Authors' methods: Cell counts per sample came from amplifying reference gene primers. Using immunoSEQ multiplex PCR, the repertoire was profiled, and TCRdb retains in-frame clones only, with some absent. V, J and clone size are those of that table, while D and trimming were read from the DNA. Of around 480,000 clones in the sample, approximately 88% were seen once. The V gene's germline CDR1 is MGHDK and CDR2 SYGVNS. V lost 4 bases, J lost 13 bases, and 12 bases stayed unmatched. The CDR3 is made up of 13 amino acids. Recruited during active infection, patients (from Seattle) were subsequently followed longitudinally.

This receptor was identified in a woman in her forties or fifties with COVID-19, enrolled during active disease. The sequenced sample was peripheral blood. V is TRBV25-1 and J is TRBJ2-7; 8 bases line up with TRBD2. CDR3 region: CASSGTGRGGSYF. The CDR3 coding sequence is TGTGCCAGCAGTGGGACCGGACGGGGGGGCAGTTACTTC.